This T cell receptor (beta chain) was found in a study of blood T cells in healthy people across ages (dated by TCRdb to 2015 to 2017). Background for the entire study: In model experiments, template switching captured roughly one uniquely barcoded TCR beta cDNA molecule for every two T cells. Age-related changes in TCR beta repertoire diversity were measured in the study by deep sequencing normalized with unique cDNA molecular identifiers. The donors were divided into four age groups: young (average about 15 years), middle-aged (about 41), aged (about 61) and long-lived (82). Donors of different ages were randomly distributed across sequencing lanes to avoid experimental bias. For two donors (one aged 18 to 30 and one aged 80 or older), the study analyzed two additional independent replicas of 1 million unique cDNA reads from the same blood draw. General conclusions and limits of the study: The CMV infection status of donors was not known, potentially confounding age-related changes in expanded clonotypes. Observed TCR beta diversity correlated strongly with the percentage of naive T cells measured by flow cytometry. Estimates of total diversity from one million sequenced T cells were regarded as lower bounds and underestimates. Observed TCR beta diversity per million T cells fell roughly linearly with age, and a significant reduction was already apparent by age roughly 40. Compared with the aged group, the long-lived group had more naive CD4+ T cells, fewer expanded clones and increased TCR diversity, suggesting age selection. Bulk unsorted PBMC profiling prevented conclusive comparison of naive and antigen-experienced compartments.

Preparation of the library involved 5' RACE. TCRdb lists the instrument as Illumina HiSeq 2500. A second roughly 6 to 12 cycle PCR used a sample-barcoded 5' primer and a J-beta primer mix. Each TCR beta cDNA molecule received a unique molecular identifier from a template-switch 5' adaptor carrying 12 random nucleotides. Each sample yielded at least 2.5 million CDR3-containing paired-end reads. The Mint cDNA synthesis kit, primed by a TRBC-specific oligonucleotide, was used to synthesize first-strand cDNA from all RNA. Following uracil-DNA glycosylase treatment, a first 18-cycle PCR with universal primers M1SS and BC2_uni_R was performed on all cDNA. On the authors' methods: Normalization of each sample was performed by random selection of 1 million high-quality reads, each carrying a distinct molecular identifier. Instead of being binned into consensus sequences, reads with shared molecular identifiers were discarded. MiTCR, set to a Q25 quality threshold and the strictest error-elimination algorithm, was used for CDR3 identification, clonotype clustering and error correction. A nonparametric unseen species model with Euler transformation was used to estimate a lower bound on total TCR beta diversity. The public sequencing data were trimmed at Q25 with fastp and processed into clonotypes with MiXCR by TCRdb, which kept only in-frame beta chains. Each CDR3 protein gets just one entry, which takes the most common genes and DNA from the rows behind it. What appears here as the V and J calls and clone size reflects TCRdb's work, not the paper's. For this sample the table gives around 690,000 distinct CDR3 sequences, of which about 53% were detected only once. Around 37% of the sample is held by the ten biggest clonotypes.

Points on this clonotype: Its antigen is currently not known. Base qualities are not provided; no much larger clone lies one nucleotide away.

The 39 donors, aged roughly 6 to 95 years, were systemically healthy Caucasian individuals from Russia. Each donor gave about 9.7 milliliters of peripheral blood, drawn into EDTA-treated Vacutainer tubes. Ficoll-Paque density-gradient centrifugation was used to isolate PBMCs, with at least 6.5 million per sample. Total RNA, at least 6 micrograms per sample, was extracted from PBMCs with Trizol reagent. For every donor, an aliquot of PBMCs went through flow cytometry to measure the percentages of naive CD45RAhigh/CD27high T cells. The CDR3 holds 15 amino acids from the cysteine to the phenylalanine. Only the CDR3 DNA stays, 45 bases, in frame from base 1. Looking up the germline V gene (reference sequence) yields CDR1 MNHEY and CDR2 SMNVEV. Cut back by 0 bases and 0 bases, the V and J ends lie 7 bases apart.

Recombination connected TRBV27 to TRBJ2-3, with no confident D gene call. The sequenced sample consisted of blood. This clonotype was obtained from a man aged 60 to 69 in good health. The nucleotide sequence is given as TGTGCCAGCAGTTTATCGTTGGGGAGCACAGATACGCAGTATTTT. It encodes CASSLSLGSTDTQYF.